The next 7 T cell receptor beta chains were all read from a single sample in a study of sequential checkpoint blockade in melanoma. Specified treatment: randomized to nivolumab then ipilimumab (arm A) or the reverse (arm B). Repertoires were generated with immunoSEQ multiplex PCR, while TCRdb's copy carries only in-frame clones and drops some. The sample consists of about 18,000 clones, approximately 60% of them appearing once. The material sequenced was CD8+ T cells sorted from blood (inferred from file names), taken from a patient given nivolumab and ipilimumab in sequence. The source is a human donor with melanoma.

V and J are TRBV2 and TRBJ1-1; TRBD1 might be the D (5 bases). V lost 2 bases to trimming and J lost 0 bases, with 10 bases between them. The germline V gene encodes CDR1 SNHLY and CDR2 FYNNEI. CDR3 length equals 15 residues. The CDR3 bases are TGTGCCAGCAGTGAATGGCAGGGTATGAACACTGAAGCTTTCTTT. It translates to CASSEWQGMNTEAFF. The full variable domain, with the rest looked up from reference TRBV2 and TRBJ1-1, is EPEVTQTPSHQVTQMGQEVILRCVPISNHLYFYWYRQILGQKVEFLVSFYNNEISEKSEIFDDQFSVERPDGSNFTLKIRSTKLEDSAMYFCASSEWQGMNTEAFFGQGTRLTVV.

This chain links TRBV20-1 with TRBJ2-1; maybe TRBD2 (6 bases). Germline lookup yields CDR1 DFQATT and CDR2 SNEGSKA (reference sequence). The CDR3 is 11 amino acids. Trimming cost V 3 bases and J 15 bases, with 15 bases left between them. The CDR3 region has the DNA TGCAGTGCTAGTCCCCGGGACTCCCCGTTCTTC. Its translation is CSASPRDSPFF.

V usage is TRBV7-6 and J usage is TRBJ1-5; the D gene is possibly TRBD1 (5 bases). Between the trimmed V and J ends, which lost 5 bases and 0 bases, there was a span of 20 bases. CDR1 and CDR2 (germline): SGHVS, FNYEAQ. CDR3 size: 18 residues. The CDR3 spells CASSPGPVGAYSNQPQHF. The CDR3 DNA follows: TGTGCCAGCAGCCCAGGACCCGTTGGGGCGTATAGCAATCAGCCCCAGCATTTT.

The V gene is TRBV5-6, the J gene TRBJ2-2; unclear D gene. Germline CDR1 reads SGHDT; CDR2 reads YYEEEE. The V end lost 2 bases, the J end lost 1 base, and 3 bases lay between the germline ends. CDR3 length: 13 amino acids. CDR3 DNA: TGTGCCAGCAGCTTACAGAACACCGGGGAGCTGTTTTTT. Amino acid sequence: CASSLQNTGELFF.

The chain couples TRBV28 to TRBJ1-2, with 7 nucleotides matching TRBD1. Germline V lookup: CDR1 MDHEN, CDR2 SYDVKM. V was clipped by 7 bases and J by 3 bases; unmatched bases: 17. The CDR3 has 17 amino acids. CDR3 region: CASNPTGQGGVDYGYTF. As DNA, the CDR3 is TGTGCCAGCAACCCTACAGGGCAGGGGGGTGTGGACTATGGCTACACCTTC.

On this clone itself: Germline and junction disagree at one end, which may indicate a read error. This chain links TRBV13 with TRBJ1-5; TRBD1 aligns across 7 bases. The CDR3 has 16 residues. CDR1 is PRHDT, CDR2 FYEKMQ, per germline (reference sequence). The CDR3 spells CASSLGQGGSNQPQHF. DNA of the CDR3: TGTGCCAGCAGCCTAGGGCAGGGGGGAAGCAATCAGCCCCAGCATTTT.

The rearrangement links TRBV28 to TRBJ1-1, with 8 bases identical to TRBD1. The CDR3 spans 15 residues. V shed 5 bases and J 3 bases; nucleotides not matched to a gene: 8. CDR1 and CDR2 from the germline V gene are MDHEN and SYDVKM. The CDR3 DNA follows: TGTGCCAGCAGTAAGGCAGGGGGCTATTACACTGAAGCTTTCTTT. It translates to CASSKAGGYYTEAFF.